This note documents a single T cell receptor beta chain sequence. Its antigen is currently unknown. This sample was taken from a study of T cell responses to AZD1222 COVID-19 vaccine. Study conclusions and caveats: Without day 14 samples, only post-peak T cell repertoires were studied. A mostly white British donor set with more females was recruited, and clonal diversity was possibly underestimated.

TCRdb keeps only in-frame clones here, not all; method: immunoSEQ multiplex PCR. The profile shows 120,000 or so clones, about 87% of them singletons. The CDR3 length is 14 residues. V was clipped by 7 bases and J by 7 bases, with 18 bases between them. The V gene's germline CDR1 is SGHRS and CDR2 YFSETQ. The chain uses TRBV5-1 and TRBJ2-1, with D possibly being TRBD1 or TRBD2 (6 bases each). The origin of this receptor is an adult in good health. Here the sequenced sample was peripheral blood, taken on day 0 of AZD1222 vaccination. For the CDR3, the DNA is TGCGCCAGCCAGGAGGGCAGGGGCGGGAATGAGCAGTTCTTC. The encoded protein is CASQEGRGGNEQFF.